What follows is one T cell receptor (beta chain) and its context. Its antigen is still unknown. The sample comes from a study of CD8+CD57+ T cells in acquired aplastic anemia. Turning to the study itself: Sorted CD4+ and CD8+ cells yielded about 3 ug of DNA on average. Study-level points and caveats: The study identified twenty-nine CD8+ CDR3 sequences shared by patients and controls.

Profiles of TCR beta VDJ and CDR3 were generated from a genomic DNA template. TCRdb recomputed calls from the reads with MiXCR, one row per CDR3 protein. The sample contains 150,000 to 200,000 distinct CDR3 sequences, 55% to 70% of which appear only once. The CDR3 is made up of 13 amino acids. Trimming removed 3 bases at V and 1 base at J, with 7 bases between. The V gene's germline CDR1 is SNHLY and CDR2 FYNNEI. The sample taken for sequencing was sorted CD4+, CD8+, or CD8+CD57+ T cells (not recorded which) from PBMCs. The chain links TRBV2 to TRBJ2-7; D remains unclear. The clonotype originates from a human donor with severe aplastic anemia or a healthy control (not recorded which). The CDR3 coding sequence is TGTGCCAGCAGTGACCCAGTTTCCTACGAGCAGTACTTC. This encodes CASSDPVSYEQYF.